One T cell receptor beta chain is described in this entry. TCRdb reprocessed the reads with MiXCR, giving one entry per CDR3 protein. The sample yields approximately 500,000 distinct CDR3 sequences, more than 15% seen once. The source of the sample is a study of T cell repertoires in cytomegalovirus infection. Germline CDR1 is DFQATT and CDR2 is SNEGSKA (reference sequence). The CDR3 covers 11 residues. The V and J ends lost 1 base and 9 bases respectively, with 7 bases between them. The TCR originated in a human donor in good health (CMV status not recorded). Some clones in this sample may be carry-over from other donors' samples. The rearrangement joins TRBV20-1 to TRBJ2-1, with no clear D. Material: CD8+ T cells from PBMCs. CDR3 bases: TGCAGTGCTAGAGTTGCGATTGAGCAGTTCTTC. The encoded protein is CSARVAIEQFF.